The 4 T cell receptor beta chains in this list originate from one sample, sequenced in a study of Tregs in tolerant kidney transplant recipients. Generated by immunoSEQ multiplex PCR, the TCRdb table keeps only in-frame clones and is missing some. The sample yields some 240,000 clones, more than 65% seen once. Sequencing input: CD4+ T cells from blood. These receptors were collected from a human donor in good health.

CDR3 protein: CASSELSSGTQYF. The CDR3, as DNA: TGCGCCAGCAGTGAGTTGTCCTCCGGTACGCAGTATTTT. V gene TRBV10-1 combines with J gene TRBJ2-3; D unclear. Germline loops: CDR1 WNHNN, CDR2 SYGVQD (reference sequence). V lost 1 base and J lost 8, with 10 bases in between. The CDR3 spans 13 residues.

As DNA, the CDR3 is TGTGCCAGCAGCTTTGGGTGGGGGTCCAACTACGAGCAGTACTTC. This translates into CASSFGWGSNYEQYF. The chain couples TRBV7-2 to TRBJ2-7, with D possibly being TRBD1 or TRBD2 (5 bases each). CDR1 and CDR2 (germline): SGHTA, FQGNSA. Trimming left V 3 bases short and J 3 bases short, with 15 bases between. The CDR3 length is 15 residues.

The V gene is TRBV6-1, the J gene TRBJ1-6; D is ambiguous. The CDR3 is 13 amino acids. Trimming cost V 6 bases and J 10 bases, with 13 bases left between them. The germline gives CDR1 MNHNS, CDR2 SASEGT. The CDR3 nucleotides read TGTGCCAGCAGAGGAGGGATAGGCTCACCCCTCCACTTT. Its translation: CASRGGIGSPLHF.

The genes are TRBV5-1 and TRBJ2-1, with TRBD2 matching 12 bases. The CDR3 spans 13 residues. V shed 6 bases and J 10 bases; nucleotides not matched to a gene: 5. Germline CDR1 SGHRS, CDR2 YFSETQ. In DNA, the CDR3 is TGCGCCAGCACCGGGACTAGCGGGCCGGAGCAGTTCTTC. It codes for CASTGTSGPEQFF.